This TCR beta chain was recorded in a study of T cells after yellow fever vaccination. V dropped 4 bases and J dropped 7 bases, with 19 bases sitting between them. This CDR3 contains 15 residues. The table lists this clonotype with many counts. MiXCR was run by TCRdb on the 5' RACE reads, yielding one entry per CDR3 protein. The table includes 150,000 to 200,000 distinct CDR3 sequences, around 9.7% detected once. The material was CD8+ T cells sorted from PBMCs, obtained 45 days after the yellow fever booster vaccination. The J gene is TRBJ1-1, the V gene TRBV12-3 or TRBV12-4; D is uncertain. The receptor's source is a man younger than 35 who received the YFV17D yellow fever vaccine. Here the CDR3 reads CASSYDPRGSGEAFF. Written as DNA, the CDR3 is TGTGCCAGCAGTTATGACCCTCGGGGTTCCGGTGAAGCTTTCTTT.